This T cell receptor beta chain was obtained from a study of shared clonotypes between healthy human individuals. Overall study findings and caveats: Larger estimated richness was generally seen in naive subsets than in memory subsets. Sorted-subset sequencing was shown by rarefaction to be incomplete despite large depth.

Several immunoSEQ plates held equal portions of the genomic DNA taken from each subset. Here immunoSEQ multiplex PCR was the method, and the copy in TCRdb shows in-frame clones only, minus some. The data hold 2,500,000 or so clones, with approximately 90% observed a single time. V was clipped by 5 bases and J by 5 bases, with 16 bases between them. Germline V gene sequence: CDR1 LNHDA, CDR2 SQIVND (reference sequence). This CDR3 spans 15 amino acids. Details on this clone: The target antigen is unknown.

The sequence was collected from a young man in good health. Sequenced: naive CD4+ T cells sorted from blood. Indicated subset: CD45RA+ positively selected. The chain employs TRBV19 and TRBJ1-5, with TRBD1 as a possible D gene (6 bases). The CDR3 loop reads CASSQTGRMDQPQHF. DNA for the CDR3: TGTGCCAGTAGTCAAACAGGGAGAATGGATCAGCCCCAGCATTTT.